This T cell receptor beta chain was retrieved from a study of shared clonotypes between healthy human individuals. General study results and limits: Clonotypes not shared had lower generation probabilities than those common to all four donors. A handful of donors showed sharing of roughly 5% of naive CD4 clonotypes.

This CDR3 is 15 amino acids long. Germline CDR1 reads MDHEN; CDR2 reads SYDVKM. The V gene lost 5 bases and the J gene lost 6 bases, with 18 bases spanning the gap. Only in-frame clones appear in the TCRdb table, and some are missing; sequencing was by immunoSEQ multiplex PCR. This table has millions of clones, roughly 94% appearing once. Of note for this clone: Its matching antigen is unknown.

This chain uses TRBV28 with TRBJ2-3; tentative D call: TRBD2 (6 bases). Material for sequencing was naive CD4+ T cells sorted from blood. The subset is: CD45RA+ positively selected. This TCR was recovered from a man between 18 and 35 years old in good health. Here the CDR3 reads CASSRRQRAGDTQYF. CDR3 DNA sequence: TGTGCCAGCAGTAGACGACAGCGGGCGGGGGATACGCAGTATTTT. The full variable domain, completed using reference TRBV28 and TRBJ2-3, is DVKVTQSSRYLVKRTGEKVFLECVQDMDHENMFWYRQDPGLGLRLIYFSYDVKMKEKGDIPEGYSVSREKKERFSLILESASTNQTSMYLCASSRRQRAGDTQYFGPGTRLTVL.